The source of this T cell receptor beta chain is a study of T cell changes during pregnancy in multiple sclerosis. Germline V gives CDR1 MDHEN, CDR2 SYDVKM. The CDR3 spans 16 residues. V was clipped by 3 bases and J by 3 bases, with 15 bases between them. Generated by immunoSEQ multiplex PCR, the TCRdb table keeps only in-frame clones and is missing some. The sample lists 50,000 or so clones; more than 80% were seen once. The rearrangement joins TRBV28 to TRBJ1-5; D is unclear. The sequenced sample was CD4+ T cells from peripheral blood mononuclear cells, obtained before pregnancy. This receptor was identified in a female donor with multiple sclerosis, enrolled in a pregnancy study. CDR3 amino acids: CASSLRVTSLNQPQHF. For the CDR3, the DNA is TGTGCCAGCAGTTTGAGGGTGACAAGTCTCAATCAGCCCCAGCATTTT.